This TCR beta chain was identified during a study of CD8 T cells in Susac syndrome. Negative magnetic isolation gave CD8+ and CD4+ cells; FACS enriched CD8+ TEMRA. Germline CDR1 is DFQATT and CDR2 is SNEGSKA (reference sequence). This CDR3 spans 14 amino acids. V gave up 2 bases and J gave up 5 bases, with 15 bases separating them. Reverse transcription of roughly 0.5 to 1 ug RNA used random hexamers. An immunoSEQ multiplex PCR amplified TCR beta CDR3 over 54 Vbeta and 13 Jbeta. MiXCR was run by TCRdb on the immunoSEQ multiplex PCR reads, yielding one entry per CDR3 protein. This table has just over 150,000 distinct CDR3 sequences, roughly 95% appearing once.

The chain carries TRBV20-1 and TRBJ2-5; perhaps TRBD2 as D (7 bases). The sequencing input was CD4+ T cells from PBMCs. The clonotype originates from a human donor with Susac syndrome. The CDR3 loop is CSARRAGAGETQYF. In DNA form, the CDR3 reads TGCAGTGCTAGACGGGCGGGGGCTGGGGAGACCCAGTACTTC.